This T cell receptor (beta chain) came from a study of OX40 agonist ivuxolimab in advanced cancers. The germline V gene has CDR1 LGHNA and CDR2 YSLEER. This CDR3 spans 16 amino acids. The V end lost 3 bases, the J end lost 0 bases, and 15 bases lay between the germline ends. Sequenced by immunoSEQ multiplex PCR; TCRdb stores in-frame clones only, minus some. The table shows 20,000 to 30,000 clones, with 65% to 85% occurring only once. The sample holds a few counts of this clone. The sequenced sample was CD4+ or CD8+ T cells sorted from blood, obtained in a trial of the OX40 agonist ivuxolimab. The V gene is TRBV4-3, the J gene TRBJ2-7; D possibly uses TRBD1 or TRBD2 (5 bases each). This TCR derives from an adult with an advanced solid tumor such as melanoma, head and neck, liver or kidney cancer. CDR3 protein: CASSQGPTSISYEQYF. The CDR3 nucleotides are TGCGCCAGCAGCCAGGGACCAACCTCGATCTCCTACGAGCAGTACTTC.